This TCR beta chain derives from a study of blood T cell repertoires in COVID-19. Study in general: Sources were T cells, B-cell-depleted T cells, or PBMCs; the material itself was cDNA or gDNA.

Original methodology: Cell counts per sample came from amplifying reference gene primers. Profiled with immunoSEQ multiplex PCR; TCRdb holds only in-frame clones, not every one. The V and J calls and clone size come from that table; D and trimming were worked out from the DNA. Of 34,000 or so clones in the sample, 88% were seen once. Germline CDR1 is SGHTS and CDR2 is YDEGEE. The V end was cut by 4 bases, the J end by 1 base, with 17 bases between. The CDR3 totals 16 residues. The V and J genes are TRBV5-8 and TRBJ1-1, with D perhaps matching TRBD1 (5 bases). The sequenced sample consisted of peripheral blood. The receptor's source is a man aged 60-69 years with active COVID-19. The CDR3 region has the DNA TGTGCCAGCAGCAGACGGGGGAGTATAAGGAACACTGAAGCTTTCTTT. Its protein is CASSRRGSIRNTEAFF.